This T cell receptor (beta chain) was recovered during a study of vaccination and CD4 T cells after COVID-19. Study findings and constraints: Early timepoints after natural infection were not analyzed in these convalescent patients.

This CDR3 is built from 16 residues. The V and J ends lost 1 base and 3 bases, in that order; junction bases with no gene match: 8. The germline V gene encodes CDR1 DFQATT and CDR2 SNEGSKA (reference sequence). Treatment indicated: roughly 10-day PBMC culture with coronavirus spike peptide pools or control peptides (ViraFEST assay). CD4+ T cells that had been cultured provided DNA sequenced with the Oncomine TCR Beta short-read assay. A single record per CDR3 protein comes from TCRdb applying MiXCR to the PCR reads. This table has roughly 21,000 distinct CDR3 sequences, under 80% appearing once. Comment on this clonotype: What it binds is unknown.

This sequence was found in a human donor who received a COVID-19 vaccine. This chain links TRBV20-1 with TRBJ1-3, with 8 bases fitting TRBD1. Here the sequenced sample was CD4+ T cells from blood, cultured in vitro, taken before SARS-CoV-2 vaccination. CDR3 coding DNA: TGCAGTGCTAGAGCGGGGCAGGGGGCGGGTGGAAACACCATATATTTT. Translated, it gives CSARAGQGAGGNTIYF.